Listed here are 16 T cell receptor beta chains from one sample, sequenced in a study of cytomegalovirus exposure and HLA in healthy donors. 13 Jbeta primers and 60 Vbeta primers were used for the PCR. The repertoire was sequenced with immunoSEQ multiplex PCR; TCRdb's copy has only in-frame clones and lacks some. Of around 97,000 clones listed, less than 10% are singletons. The specimen was PBMCs. These receptors were obtained from a man over 45 in good health and CMV-seropositive.

This clone was detected only a few times. The chain couples TRBV2 to TRBJ2-5, with 11 bases lining up with TRBD1. V lost 8 bases and J lost 1; bases outside the gene matches: 0. CDR1 and CDR2 (germline): SNHLY, FYNNEI. The CDR3 spans 13 residues. CDR3: CASGTGGQETQYF. As DNA, the CDR3 is TGTGCCAGCGGGACAGGGGGCCAAGAGACCCAGTACTTC.

This clone was detected only a few times. The J gene is TRBJ2-5, the V gene TRBV6-5, with TRBD1 as a possible D gene (6 bases). The CDR3 is 13 amino acids. Germline CDR1 reads MNHEY; CDR2 reads SVGAGI. The V and J ends lost 5 bases and 4 bases respectively, with 11 bases between them. CDR3 nucleotides: TGTGCCAGCAGTACAGGGTTTCGAGAGACCCAGTACTTC. Protein sequence: CASSTGFRETQYF.

The sample holds a few counts of this clone. The chain combines TRBV11-2 with TRBJ2-2; 8 bases agree with TRBD2. Looked up from germline, CDR1 is SGHAT and CDR2 is FQNNGV. The junction had 16 bases not matched to a gene; V was cut back by 5 bases and J by 2 bases. The CDR3 sequence is 19 residues long. In DNA, the CDR3 is TGTGCCAGCAGCGATAGGAGCATGGCTAGCGGGCCTAACACCGGGGAGCTGTTTTTT. It is translated as CASSDRSMASGPNTGELFF.

This clone appeared a few times. The chain couples TRBV14 to TRBJ1-2, with D hard to call. The germline CDR1 and CDR2 sequences are SGHDN and FVKESK. The CDR3 runs 13 residues. With 4 bases removed from V and 1 base from J, the gap between germline ends came to 7 bases. This chain's CDR3 is CASSRTSNYGYTF. CDR3 nucleotides: TGTGCCAGCAGCCGAACAAGTAACTATGGCTACACCTTC.

The V gene is TRBV5-3, the J gene TRBJ2-7; a possible D gene is TRBD1 (5 bases). TRBV5-3 is annotated as an ORF whose role is uncertain. The CDR3 consists of 13 residues. V shed 0 bases and J shed 5 bases, with 9 bases lying between them. The CDR3 reads CARSLAKGDEQYF. Written as DNA, the CDR3 is TGTGCCAGAAGCTTGGCCAAAGGGGACGAGCAGTACTTC.

The chain joins TRBV7-3 to TRBJ1-1, with 9 bases identical to TRBD1. Trimming removed 2 bases from V and 5 bases from J; junction bases left unmatched: 3. The germline V gene has CDR1 SGHTA and CDR2 FQGTGA. The CDR3 sequence is 14 residues long. The CDR3 is CASSLLGTGTEAFF. The CDR3, as DNA: TGTGCCAGCAGCTTATTGGGGACAGGGACTGAAGCTTTCTTT. Full variable domain (outside the CDR3, taken from reference TRBV7-3 and TRBJ1-1): GAGVSQTPSNKVTEKGKYVELRCDPISGHTALYWYRQSLGQGPEFLIYFQGTGAADDSGLPNDRFFAVRPEGSVSTLKIQRTERGDSAVYLCASSLLGTGTEAFFGQGTRLTVV.

The chain carries TRBV28 and TRBJ2-3; 7 bases are a match to TRBD2. Germline V CDR1 and CDR2: MDHEN, SYDVKM. The ends lost 4 bases at V and 1 base at J; junction bases unmatched: 26. The CDR3 covers 22 residues. CDR3: CASSSSRLGEGQRTWRTDTQYF. As DNA, the CDR3 is TGTGCCAGCAGTTCCTCTCGACTCGGGGAGGGCCAGCGGACCTGGCGCACAGATACGCAGTATTTT.

This clone appeared a few times. The chain recombines TRBV19 with TRBJ1-2; TRBD1 matches 10 bases. After removal of 3 bases from V and 8 bases from J, the junction contained 9 bases not matched to a gene. Germline V gene data show CDR1 as LNHDA and CDR2 as SQIVND (reference sequence). The length of the CDR3 is 15 residues. CDR3 sequence (DNA): TGTGCCAGTAGTATTGAGGGGACAGGGGCAAGCGGCTACACCTTC. Its translation: CASSIEGTGASGYTF. The full variable domain, with the rest looked up from reference TRBV19 and TRBJ1-2, is DGGITQSPKYLFRKEGQNVTLSCEQNLNHDAMYWYRQDPGQGLRLIYYSQIVNDFQKGDIAEGYSVSREKKESFPLTVTSAQKNPTAFYLCASSIEGTGASGYTFGSGTRLTVV.

This clone was seen a few times. This chain links TRBV7-9 with TRBJ2-7; 7 nucleotides line up with TRBD2. The germline V gene has CDR1 SEHNR and CDR2 FQNEAQ (reference sequence). The CDR3 covers 15 residues. V shed 5 bases, J shed 2 bases, and the junction held 9 bases outside the gene matches. The CDR3 reads CASSGVGGRTYEQYF. CDR3 DNA: TGTGCCAGCAGCGGAGTGGGAGGGCGCACCTACGAGCAGTACTTC.

V usage is TRBV29-1 and J usage is TRBJ1-1; D gene unclear. The germline V gene has CDR1 SQVTM and CDR2 ANQGSEA. The CDR3 contains 11 residues. V was pared by 7 bases and J by 3 bases, with 9 bases between. CDR3 in amino acids: CSGKQYTEAFF. The CDR3 nucleotides read TGCAGCGGGAAACAGTACACTGAAGCTTTCTTT.

This clone was seen more than once but under ten times. The rearrangement uses TRBV10-3 and TRBJ2-1; 7 bases map to TRBD2. In germline, CDR1 is ENHRY, CDR2 SYGVKD. The CDR3 spans 15 residues. V lost 0 bases and J lost 6; bases outside the gene matches: 5. The CDR3 region has the DNA TGTGCCATCAGTGAGTCGGCGGGAGTGAGCAATGAGCAGTTCTTC. It translates to CAISESAGVSNEQFF.

This chain joins TRBV30 and TRBJ2-7, with 9 bases aligning to TRBD1. Germline CDR1 reads GTSNPN; CDR2 reads SVGIG (reference sequence). The CDR3 covers 16 residues. V lost 0 bases and J lost 5; bases outside the gene matches: 11. DNA of the CDR3: TGTGCCTGGAGTGTGTCGAATCCGGGACAGGGCCACGAGCAGTACTTC. This gives the protein CAWSVSNPGQGHEQYF.

This clone was seen more than once but under ten times. This chain connects TRBV7-2 to TRBJ2-7; 11 positions match TRBD1. The ends lost 4 bases at V and 7 bases at J; junction bases unmatched: 6. CDR3 size: 14 residues. Germline V lookup: CDR1 SGHTA, CDR2 FQGNSA. This CDR3 reads CASSSGQGAREQYF. In nucleotides, the CDR3 is TGTGCCAGCAGCTCTGGACAGGGGGCGCGGGAGCAGTACTTC.

The CDR3 region is CASSPAGAVAEAFF. CDR3 DNA sequence: TGTGCCAGCAGTCCGGCAGGGGCTGTAGCTGAAGCTTTCTTT. The V gene is TRBV27, the J gene TRBJ1-1; the D gene is possibly TRBD1 (6 bases). The CDR3 sequence is 14 residues long. V was shortened by 5 bases and J by 6 bases, with 16 bases between the two germline ends. CDR1 and CDR2 (germline): MNHEY, SMNVEV (reference sequence).

This clone was detected a few times. The gene calls are TRBV18 and TRBJ1-2, with D perhaps matching TRBD1 (5 bases). CDR1 is KGHSH and CDR2 is LQKENI in the germline V gene. The CDR3 has 13 residues. V lost 2 bases and J 5 bases, leaving 9 bases between the germline ends. DNA for the CDR3: TGTGCCAGCTCACCAGACAGACTGTATGGCTACACCTTC. Translation gives CASSPDRLYGYTF.

This clone was seen a handful of times. The V gene is TRBV13, the J gene TRBJ2-7; 10 bases are a match to TRBD2. This CDR3 contains 13 residues. Germline V gives CDR1 PRHDT, CDR2 FYEKMQ (reference sequence). Trimming cost V 5 bases and J 6 bases; bases outside gene matches: 4. In DNA, the CDR3 is TGTGCCAGCAGCAGCGGGAGGGTCTTCGAGCAGTACTTC. Its translation is CASSSGRVFEQYF. Together with reference TRBV13 and TRBJ2-7, the CDR3 gives the full variable domain: AAGVIQSPRHLIKEKRETATLKCYPIPRHDTVYWYQQGPGQDPQFLISFYEKMQSDKGSIPDRFSAQQFSDYHSELNMSSLELGDSALYFCASSSGRVFEQYFGPGTRLTVT.